This T cell receptor beta chain was observed in a study of blood T cell repertoires in COVID-19. Study as a whole: Donors in the United States, Italy and Spain gave samples during acute or convalescent COVID-19. The cDNA or gDNA used as material had been derived from T cells, B-cell-depleted T cells, or PBMCs.

The CDR3 loop spans 19 amino acids. Trimming cost V 6 bases and J 0 bases; bases outside gene matches: 15. Germline CDR1 reads MDHEN; CDR2 reads SYDVKM. Per the original methods: The assay estimated nucleated cells by amplifying reference gene primers. Method: immunoSEQ multiplex PCR; TCRdb's copy keeps in-frame clones and lacks some. V and J calls plus clone size are reproduced from that table; the DNA served to infer D and trimming. The sample records approximately 380,000 clones, around 85% being singletons. The sequenced sample was peripheral blood. The TCR comes from a woman aged 18 to 35 with acute or convalescent COVID-19. The gene calls are TRBV28 and TRBJ1-3, with 9 positions matching TRBD1. CDR3 residues: CASRPPRGDRVSSGNTIYF. CDR3 coding DNA: TGTGCCAGCAGGCCACCTCGTGGGGACAGGGTCAGCTCTGGAAACACCATATATTTT.